Presented here are 32 T cell receptor beta chains from one specimen sequenced in a study of blood T cell repertoires in COVID-19. Sequenced by immunoSEQ multiplex PCR; TCRdb stores in-frame clones only, minus some. The data show tens of thousands of clones, 78% seen once. Sequencing was carried out using peripheral blood. These receptors originate from an elderly man with acute or convalescent COVID-19.

The chain is built from TRBV7-9 and TRBJ2-7; 8 bases are a match to TRBD1. The CDR3 extends over 16 amino acids. V dropped 6 bases and J dropped 5; count of bases not matched to a gene: 15. Germline V CDR1 and CDR2: SEHNR, FQNEAQ (reference sequence). The CDR3 sequence is CASSRPPGQAFHEQYF. The CDR3 nucleotides read TGTGCCAGCAGTCGTCCGCCGGGACAGGCCTTCCACGAGCAGTACTTC. The full variable domain, in which reference TRBV7-9 and TRBJ2-7 provide the parts outside the CDR3, is DTGVSQNPRHKITKRGQNVTFRCDPISEHNRLYWYRQTLGQGPEFLTYFQNEAQLEKSRLLSDRFSAERPKGSFSTLEIQRTEQGDSAMYLCASSRPPGQAFHEQYFGPGTRLTVT.

The V and J genes are TRBV15 and TRBJ2-1, with a weak D call TRBD2 (7 bases). In germline, CDR1 is LNHNV, CDR2 YYDKDF (reference sequence). The CDR3 length is 15 residues. The V end was cut by 3 bases, the J end by 8 bases, with 17 bases between. CDR3 nucleotides: TGTGCCACCAGCAGCGGGGGGCGGGCCAGGCATGAGCAGTTCTTC. Encoded protein: CATSSGGRARHEQFF.

The genes are TRBV30 and TRBJ1-6, with 8 bases aligning to TRBD1. The CDR3 runs 15 residues. V lost 1 base and J lost 7; bases outside the gene matches: 6. The germline V gene encodes CDR1 GTSNPN and CDR2 SVGIG (reference sequence). Written as DNA, the CDR3 is TGTGCCTGGAGTGGCAGGGGGCTGGGGAATTCACCCCTCCACTTT. Amino acid sequence: CAWSGRGLGNSPLHF.

The chain recombines TRBV10-2 with TRBJ1-5, with D possibly TRBD1 on 6 matching bases. Per the germline V gene, CDR1 is WSHSY and CDR2 is SAAADI. The CDR3 extends over 16 amino acids. The germline V and J ends were trimmed by 3 bases and 1 base, with 13 bases remaining between them. In DNA form, the CDR3 reads TGCGCCAGCAGTGATGGAACTCAGGGGAGCAATCAGCCCCAGCATTTT. The encoded protein is CASSDGTQGSNQPQHF.

This chain uses TRBV7-8 with TRBJ1-2; TRBD1 aligns across 8 bases. Germline lookup yields CDR1 SGHVS and CDR2 FQNEAQ. This CDR3 spans 16 amino acids. Trimming at V came to 5 bases and at J to 2 bases, leaving 10 bases not matched to a gene. In DNA form, the CDR3 reads TGTGCCAGCAGCCCAAACATAGGACAGGGAAACTATGGCTACACCTTC. Translation: CASSPNIGQGNYGYTF.

Remarks on this clone: Other DNA variants within this sample encode the same CDR3. The J gene is TRBJ2-7, the V gene TRBV2; 8 bases agree with TRBD2. The V gene's germline CDR1 is SNHLY and CDR2 FYNNEI. This CDR3 is built from 15 residues. The trim removed 4 bases at V and 6 bases at J, leaving 11 bases unmatched. In DNA, the CDR3 is TGTGCCAGCAGTGTACTGGCGGGAGGCCGTGGCGAGCAGTACTTC. It encodes CASSVLAGGRGEQYF.

V gene TRBV9 combines with J gene TRBJ2-1, with 7 bases aligning to TRBD2. V dropped 2 bases and J dropped 2; count of bases not matched to a gene: 4. The CDR3 is 15 amino acids. Germline CDR1 is SGDLS and CDR2 is YYNGEE. For the CDR3, the DNA is TGTGCCAGCAGCGTCCGGGAGGTACCCTACAATGAGCAGTTCTTC. This sequence encodes CASSVREVPYNEQFF.

The rearrangement links TRBV18 to TRBJ2-1; 8 bases are shared with TRBD1. The V segment lost 3 bases and the J segment 6 bases; nucleotides outside the gene matches: 10. The CDR3 length is 16 residues. Germline V gene data show CDR1 as KGHSH and CDR2 as LQKENI. The CDR3 spells CASSPLGPGGLNEQFF. Written as DNA, the CDR3 is TGTGCCAGCTCACCCCTCGGCCCAGGGGGCCTCAATGAGCAGTTCTTC.

This clone was detected once. V gene TRBV7-9 combines with J gene TRBJ1-2, with 10 bases identical to TRBD1. CDR1 and CDR2 from the germline V gene are SEHNR and FQNEAQ (reference sequence). With V trimmed by 7 bases and J by 6 bases, 8 bases remained unmatched. This CDR3 has 14 amino acids. The CDR3 sequence is CASIPSGTGDGYTF. In DNA form, the CDR3 reads TGTGCCAGCATCCCATCCGGGACAGGGGATGGCTACACCTTC.

The CDR3: CASSRTSEYNEQFF. The CDR3 nucleotides are TGTGCCAGCAGTAGGACTAGCGAGTACAATGAGCAGTTCTTC. The chain recombines TRBV2 with TRBJ2-1; 9 bases align to TRBD2. The junction had 3 bases not matched to a gene; V was cut back by 5 bases and J by 4 bases. This CDR3 has 14 amino acids. CDR1 and CDR2 from the germline V gene are SNHLY and FYNNEI.

The rearrangement links TRBV6-5 to TRBJ2-5; D is unresolved. The CDR3 contains 11 residues. Between the trimmed V and J ends, which lost 5 bases and 9 bases, there was a span of 10 bases. Germline CDR1 is MNHEY and CDR2 is SVGAGI. CDR3 DNA: TGTGCCAGCAGTCCCGGGTGGGCCCAGTACTTC. Translating gives CASSPGWAQYF.

This sequence joins TRBV5-1 and TRBJ1-1; TRBD1 matches 7 bases. The CDR3 loop spans 14 amino acids. Germline CDR1 SGHRS, CDR2 YFSETQ. Trimming took 0 bases from V and 6 from J; bases not matched to a gene: 5. The DNA for the CDR3 is TGCGCCAGCAGCTTGGTGCAGGGGGACTCTGAAGCTTTCTTT. Its protein is CASSLVQGDSEAFF. The full variable domain, rest sourced from reference TRBV5-1 and TRBJ1-1, is KAGVTQTPRYLIKTRGQQVTLSCSPISGHRSVSWYQQTPGQGLQFLFEYFSETQRNKGNFPGRFSGRQFSNSRSEMNVSTLELGDSALYLCASSLVQGDSEAFFGQGTRLTVV.

This chain joins TRBV5-6 and TRBJ2-2; D ambiguous. V was cut by 1 base and J by 7 bases, with 5 bases left in between. Germline-derived CDR1 and CDR2 are SGHDT and YYEEEE. This CDR3 has 12 amino acids. CDR3: CASSLTIGELFF. The CDR3 DNA follows: TGTGCCAGCAGCTTGACTATCGGGGAGCTGTTTTTT.

The rearrangement links TRBV25-1 to TRBJ1-2, with 10 bases aligning to TRBD1. The V gene end was trimmed by 3 bases and the J gene end by 3 bases; junction bases not matched to a gene: 4. This CDR3 has 15 amino acids. Germline CDR1 and CDR2: MGHDK and SYGVNS. The CDR3 protein is CASSEGQGPYYGYTF. In DNA form, the CDR3 reads TGTGCCAGCAGTGAGGGACAGGGGCCCTACTATGGCTACACCTTC.

V and J are TRBV10-2 and TRBJ2-5; D is unclear. The CDR3 consists of 13 residues. The germline V gene encodes CDR1 WSHSY and CDR2 SAAADI. Trimming took 8 bases from V and 5 from J, leaving 15 bases between them. The CDR3 sequence is CASVDGVLETQYF. CDR3 in DNA: TGCGCCAGCGTCGACGGAGTGTTGGAGACCCAGTACTTC.

The chain has TRBV19 and TRBJ1-4; TRBD1 is a possible D gene (6 bases). Per germline, CDR1 LNHDA and CDR2 SQIVND (reference sequence). The ends were cut back, 3 bases at V and 4 bases at J, with 12 bases in the middle. CDR3 length equals 15 residues. Here the CDR3 DNA reads TGTGCCAGTAGTATTGTGGGGGCGGGTAATGAAAAACTGTTTTTT. Translated, it gives CASSIVGAGNEKLFF. Filled out from reference TRBV19 and TRBJ1-4, the complete variable domain reads DGGITQSPKYLFRKEGQNVTLSCEQNLNHDAMYWYRQDPGQGLRLIYYSQIVNDFQKGDIAEGYSVSREKKESFPLTVTSAQKNPTAFYLCASSIVGAGNEKLFFGSGTQLSVL.

This clone has just one count. V usage is TRBV11-2 and J usage is TRBJ1-1; no clear D. V lost 3 bases to trimming and J lost 2 bases, with 7 bases between them. CDR3 length: 13 amino acids. Germline V CDR1 and CDR2: SGHAT, FQNNGV. CDR3 bases: TGTGCCAGCAGCTTCACAGCAAACACTGAAGCTTTCTTT. This translates into CASSFTANTEAFF.

The chain combines TRBV6-5 with TRBJ1-5, with 7 nucleotides matching TRBD1. Per the germline V gene, CDR1 is MNHEY and CDR2 is SVGAGI. V shed 7 bases, J shed 1 base, and the junction held 4 bases outside the gene matches. This CDR3 comprises 14 residues. The chain's CDR3 is CASNRDRSNQPQHF. In DNA, the CDR3 is TGTGCCAGCAACCGGGACAGAAGCAATCAGCCCCAGCATTTT.

V gene TRBV30 combines with J gene TRBJ1-4; D possibly corresponds to TRBD1 (5 bases). Looked up from germline, CDR1 is GTSNPN and CDR2 is SVGIG (reference sequence). The V gene lost 2 bases and the J gene lost 15 bases, with 13 bases spanning the gap. The CDR3 length is 11 residues. The CDR3 sequence: CAWSRGGTVFF. As DNA, the CDR3 is TGTGCCTGGAGTCGGGGCGGGACGGTGTTTTTT.

The chain combines TRBV4-1 with TRBJ1-1; D not certain. Germline CDR1 and CDR2: MGHRA and YSYEKL. The CDR3 has 15 amino acids. V was pared by 0 bases and J by 4 bases, with 12 bases between. The DNA for the CDR3 is TGCGCCAGCAGCCAAGACCCTTGGGGAGGCACTGAAGCTTTCTTT. This gives the protein CASSQDPWGGTEAFF.

The CDR3, as DNA: TGTGCCAGCTCGCCTGGACAGGGGACCTATCAGGGGGATGAGCAGTTCTTC. Amino acids: CASSPGQGTYQGDEQFF. The rearrangement links TRBV18 to TRBJ2-1, with TRBD1 identical over 9 bases. V shed 6 bases and J 8 bases; nucleotides not matched to a gene: 17. CDR3 length: 17 amino acids. Germline CDR1 KGHSH, CDR2 LQKENI.

This clone was observed once. The chain links TRBV7-3 to TRBJ2-2, with TRBD2 identical over 10 bases. Germline V gene sequence: CDR1 SGHTA, CDR2 FQGTGA. The CDR3 runs to 18 residues. J was trimmed by 4 bases and V by 1 base; bases with no gene match: 9. The CDR3 region is CASSLRASGRGVTGELFF. CDR3 DNA: TGTGCCAGCAGCTTAAGGGCTAGCGGGAGAGGGGTCACCGGGGAGCTGTTTTTT.

In its sample, this clone was seen once. In nucleotides, the CDR3 is TGTGCCAGCAGTTTAGGGACAGCGAACTATGGCTACACCTTC. This sequence encodes CASSLGTANYGYTF. The chain uses TRBV27 and TRBJ1-2, with 7 bases matching TRBD1. Germline CDR1 is MNHEY and CDR2 is SMNVEV (reference sequence). The ends lost 2 bases at V and 2 bases at J; junction bases unmatched: 2. The CDR3 has 14 residues.

The chain recombines TRBV18 with TRBJ1-1; D uncertain. Trimming cost V 1 base and J 1 base, with 4 bases left between them. Germline lookup yields CDR1 KGHSH and CDR2 LQKENI. The length of the CDR3 is 13 residues. DNA of the CDR3: TGTGCCAGCTCACCACGACAGAACACTGAAGCTTTCTTT. Translation: CASSPRQNTEAFF.

This sequence joins TRBV5-6 and TRBJ1-3, with 8 bases aligning to TRBD1. The CDR3 has 15 amino acids. The V and J ends lost 5 bases and 2 bases, in that order; junction bases with no gene match: 6. The germline gives CDR1 SGHDT, CDR2 YYEEEE. CDR3 protein: CASRLRTGPGNTIYF. The CDR3 DNA reads TGTGCCAGCAGGTTGAGGACAGGGCCTGGAAACACCATATATTTT.

The chain is built from TRBV29-1 and TRBJ1-1; D not resolved. CDR3 length: 10 residues. Deletions cut 7 bases from V and 1 base from J, with 4 bases between. Germline V gene sequence: CDR1 SQVTM, CDR2 ANQGSEA. CDR3 in amino acids: CSGQNTEAFF. The DNA for the CDR3 is TGCAGCGGGCAGAACACTGAAGCTTTCTTT.

The chain links TRBV19 to TRBJ2-2; 8 positions agree with TRBD1. Unmatched junction bases numbered 10, after V lost 6 bases and J lost 7 bases. This CDR3 region has 15 residues. CDR1 is LNHDA and CDR2 is SQIVND in the germline V gene (reference sequence). The CDR3 DNA reads as TGTGCCAGTAGCGTCACCGGGACAGGTAACGGGGAGCTGTTTTTT. Amino acids: CASSVTGTGNGELFF. The full variable domain, rest sourced from reference TRBV19 and TRBJ2-2, is DGGITQSPKYLFRKEGQNVTLSCEQNLNHDAMYWYRQDPGQGLRLIYYSQIVNDFQKGDIAEGYSVSREKKESFPLTVTSAQKNPTAFYLCASSVTGTGNGELFFGEGSRLTVL.

The rearrangement links TRBV27 to TRBJ2-1, with D possibly being TRBD1 (6 bases). The CDR3 sequence is 15 residues long. The V and J ends lost 1 base and 4 bases respectively, with 11 bases between them. CDR1 is MNHEY, CDR2 SMNVEV, per germline (reference sequence). The CDR3 DNA is TGTGCCAGCAGTTTATGGGGGCGAGGATACAATGAGCAGTTCTTC. Translated, it gives CASSLWGRGYNEQFF.

The genes are TRBV10-3 and TRBJ2-7; 7 bases map to TRBD2. V shed 2 bases and J 4 bases; nucleotides not matched to a gene: 5. This CDR3 contains 14 residues. The germline V gene encodes CDR1 ENHRY and CDR2 SYGVKD. Here the CDR3 DNA reads TGTGCCATCAGTGAGGGGGACGGGAGGTACGAGCAGTACTTC. Its protein product is CAISEGDGRYEQYF.

The genes are TRBV16 and TRBJ1-6; no clear D gene. The germline V gene has CDR1 KGHSY and CDR2 FQNENV. The CDR3 spans 13 residues. Trimming left V 2 bases short and J 8 bases short, with 7 bases between. The CDR3 region has the DNA TGTGCCAGCAGCCAAGGGCAGTATTCACCCCTCCACTTT. Its translation is CASSQGQYSPLHF.

The chain has TRBV19 and TRBJ1-4; TRBD1 aligns across 10 bases. Germline CDR1 LNHDA, CDR2 SQIVND (reference sequence). Trimming cost V 6 bases and J 7 bases; bases outside gene matches: 5. The CDR3 is made up of 14 amino acids. CDR3 in amino acids: CASRPTGGGEKLFF. CDR3 in DNA: TGTGCCAGTAGGCCGACAGGGGGCGGTGAAAAACTGTTTTTT.

The chain carries TRBV3-1 (or the pseudogene TRBV3-2) and TRBJ1-2, with TRBD1 identical over 8 bases. Germline V gives CDR1 LGHDT, CDR2 YNNKEL (reference sequence). The trim removed 1 base at V and 5 bases at J, leaving 6 bases unmatched. The CDR3 runs to 15 residues. In DNA form, the CDR3 reads TGTGCCAGCAGCCAAGTGGACAGGGTAGGGTATGGCTACACCTTC. This sequence encodes CASSQVDRVGYGYTF.